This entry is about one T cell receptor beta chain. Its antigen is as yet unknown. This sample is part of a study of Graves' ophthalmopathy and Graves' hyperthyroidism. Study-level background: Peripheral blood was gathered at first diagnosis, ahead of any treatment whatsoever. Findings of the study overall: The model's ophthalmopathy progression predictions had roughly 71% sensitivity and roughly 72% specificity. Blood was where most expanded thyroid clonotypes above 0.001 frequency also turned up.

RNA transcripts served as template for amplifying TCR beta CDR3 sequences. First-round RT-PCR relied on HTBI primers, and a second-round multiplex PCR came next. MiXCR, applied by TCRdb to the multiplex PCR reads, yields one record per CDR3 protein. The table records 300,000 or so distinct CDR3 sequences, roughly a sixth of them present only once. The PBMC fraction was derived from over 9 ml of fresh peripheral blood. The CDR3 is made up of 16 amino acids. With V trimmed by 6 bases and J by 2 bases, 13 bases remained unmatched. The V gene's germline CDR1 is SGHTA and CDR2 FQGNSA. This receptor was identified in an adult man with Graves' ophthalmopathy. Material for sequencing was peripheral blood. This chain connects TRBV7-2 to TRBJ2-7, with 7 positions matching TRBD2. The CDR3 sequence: CASRVSGSLPPYEQYF. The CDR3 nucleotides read TGTGCCAGCAGAGTTAGCGGGTCCCTACCTCCCTACGAGCAGTACTTC.